The clone carrying this T cell receptor beta chain was picked up many times. What it binds is unknown. The data stem from a study of prognosis after radiotherapy for stage I lung cancer. Turning to the study itself: Patients with stage I non-small cell lung cancer joined the study from April 2018 through January 2019. At a biologically effective dose of at least 100 Gy and in 3 to 5 fractions, SBRT was the radiotherapy delivered. After radiotherapy, distant metastases were seen in a handful of patients (median 7 months), and no significant progression was seen in over 13. Study results and limitations: Unique TCR clones declined after stereotactic body radiation therapy, from a median roughly 10,000 to 7,000.

Germline V gene lookup returns CDR1 MGHRA and CDR2 YSYEKL. CDR3 length: 14 residues. Trimming cost V 1 base and J 4 bases, with 7 bases left between them. By two-round multiplex PCR, the TCR beta CDR3 was amplified from genomic DNA. It was primers specific to each TRBV and TRBJ gene that first-round PCR used. TCRdb ran MiXCR on the multiplex PCR reads and lists one entry per CDR3 protein. The sample has about 19,000 distinct CDR3 sequences; 40% to 55% are singletons. The sample in question was PBMCs, obtained before or after stereotactic body radiation therapy (not recorded which). The chain links TRBV4-1 to TRBJ1-4; no clear D gene. This receptor was obtained from a donor over 45 with non-small cell lung cancer. The CDR3 spells CASSQVRSNEKLFF. The CDR3 bases are TGCGCCAGCAGCCAAGTACGCAGTAATGAAAAACTGTTTTTT.